The TCR beta chain under discussion was sequenced for a study of post-analysis software for immune sequencing data. In the study overall: Several disease courses (relapsing-remitting, secondary progressive and progressive-relapsing) of multiple sclerosis were included. Study results and caveats: Multiple sclerosis patients had significantly lower normalized Chao1 diversity than controls. The study found TRBV5-6, TRBV5-1 and TRBV20-1 among several TRBV segments more frequent in patients than controls.

CDR1 and CDR2 from the germline V gene are SGDLS and YYNGEE. CDR3 length equals 16 residues. J gave up 3 bases and V 2 bases, and 8 bases lay outside the gene matches. Carried by the TCR beta cDNA libraries were unique molecular identifiers. A few hundred thousand cDNA molecules were obtained from about 0.98 to 11 million T cells. A single record per CDR3 protein comes from TCRdb applying MiXCR to the PCR reads. In the table there are fewer than 700,000 distinct CDR3 sequences, around 44% of which are singletons. This clonotype was counted between two and nine times. Its target is unknown. Sequencing was carried out using blood. The TCR sequence derives from a girl under 18 with multiple sclerosis. This chain connects TRBV9 to TRBJ2-5; 9 nucleotides agree with TRBD2. For the CDR3, the DNA is TGTGCCAGCAGCGTTGGGTTAGGCGGGGGGGAAGAGACCCAGTACTTC. Its protein is CASSVGLGGGEETQYF.